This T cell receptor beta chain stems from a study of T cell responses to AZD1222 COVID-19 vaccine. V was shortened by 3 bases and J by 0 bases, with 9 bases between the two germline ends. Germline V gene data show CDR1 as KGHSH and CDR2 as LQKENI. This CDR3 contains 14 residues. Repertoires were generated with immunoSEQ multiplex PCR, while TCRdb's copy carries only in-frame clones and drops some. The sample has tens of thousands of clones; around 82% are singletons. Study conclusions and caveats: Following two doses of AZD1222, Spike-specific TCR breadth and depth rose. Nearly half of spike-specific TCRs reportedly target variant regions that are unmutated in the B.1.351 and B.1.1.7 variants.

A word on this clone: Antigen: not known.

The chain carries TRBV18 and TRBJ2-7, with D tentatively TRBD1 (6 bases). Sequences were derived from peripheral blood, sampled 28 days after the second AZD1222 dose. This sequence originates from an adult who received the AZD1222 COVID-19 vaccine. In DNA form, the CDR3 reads TGTGCCAGCTCACCCCAGGGGTTCTCCTACGAGCAGTACTTC. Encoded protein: CASSPQGFSYEQYF.